This T cell receptor beta chain stems from a study of blood T cell repertoires in COVID-19. Germline V gene lookup returns CDR1 LNHDA and CDR2 SQIVND (reference sequence). V trimming: 4 bases; J trimming: 2 bases; junction bases outside the gene matches: 6. This CDR3 is 16 amino acids long. Assay: immunoSEQ multiplex PCR; the TCRdb copy retains only in-frame clones and omits some. The data show tens of thousands of clones, 75% to 95% seen once. The chain has TRBV19 and TRBJ1-5, with 9 bases fitting TRBD1. The sequenced sample was peripheral blood. The sequence was obtained from a human donor in a cohort sampled during active COVID-19. The CDR3: CASSTHRGQGNQPQHF. The CDR3 nucleotides read TGTGCCAGTAGTACACACAGGGGGCAAGGCAATCAGCCCCAGCATTTT.